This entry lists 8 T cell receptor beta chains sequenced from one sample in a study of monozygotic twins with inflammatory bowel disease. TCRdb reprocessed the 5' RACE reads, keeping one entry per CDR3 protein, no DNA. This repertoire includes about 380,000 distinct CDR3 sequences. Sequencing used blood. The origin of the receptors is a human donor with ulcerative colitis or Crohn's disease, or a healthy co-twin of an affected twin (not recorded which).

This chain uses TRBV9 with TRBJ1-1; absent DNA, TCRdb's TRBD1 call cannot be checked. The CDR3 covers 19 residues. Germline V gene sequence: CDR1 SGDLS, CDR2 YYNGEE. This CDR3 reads CASSVSPGQGTDWNTEAFF.

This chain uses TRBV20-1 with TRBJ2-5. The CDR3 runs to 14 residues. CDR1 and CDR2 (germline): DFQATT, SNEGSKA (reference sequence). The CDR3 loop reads CSAREDGLGETQYF.

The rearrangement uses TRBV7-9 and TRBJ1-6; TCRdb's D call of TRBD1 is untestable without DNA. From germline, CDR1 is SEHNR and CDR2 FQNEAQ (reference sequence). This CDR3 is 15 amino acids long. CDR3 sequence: CASSTRQGRWSPLHF.

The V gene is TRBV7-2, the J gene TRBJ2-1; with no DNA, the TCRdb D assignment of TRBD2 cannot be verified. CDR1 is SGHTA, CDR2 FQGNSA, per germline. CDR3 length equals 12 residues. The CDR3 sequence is CASSSTSVEQFF.

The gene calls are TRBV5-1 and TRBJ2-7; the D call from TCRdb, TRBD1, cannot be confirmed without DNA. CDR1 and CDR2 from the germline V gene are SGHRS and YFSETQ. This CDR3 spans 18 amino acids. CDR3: CASSLAYGRGQGSYEQYF.

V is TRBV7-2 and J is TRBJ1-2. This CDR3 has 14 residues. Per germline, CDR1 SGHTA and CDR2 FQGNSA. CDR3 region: CASSFRTQNYGYTF.

The CDR3: CASSLVTTGGGYEQFF. The chain combines TRBV11-2 with TRBJ2-1; with no DNA, the TCRdb D assignment of TRBD1 cannot be verified. CDR1 is SGHAT and CDR2 is FQNNGV in the germline V gene. This CDR3 contains 16 residues.

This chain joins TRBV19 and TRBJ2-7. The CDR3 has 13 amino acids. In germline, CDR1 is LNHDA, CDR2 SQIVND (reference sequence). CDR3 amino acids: CASSGRALTEQYF.